Listed below are T cell receptor beta chains from one sample, sequenced in a study of neurological immune-mediated disorders. TCRdb independently ran MiXCR on the 5' RACE reads; one entry per CDR3 protein. This sample carries around 130,000 distinct CDR3 sequences, around 3% of them seen once, and the ten largest clones take around 1.4%. Sequencing used PBMCs. The receptors originated from a woman younger than 45 with multiple sclerosis. CDR3s leave out the opening cysteine and the closing phenylalanine or tryptophan. The order of the fields is V gene, J gene, CDR3 protein.

v_gene: TRBV9; j_gene: TRBJ2-1; CDR3aa: ASSADRNEQF
v_gene: TRBV29-1; j_gene: TRBJ2-1; CDR3aa: SVEPWAGGGEQF
v_gene: TRBV3-1; j_gene: TRBJ2-6; CDR3aa: ASSATRGWGLSGANVLT
v_gene: TRBV2; j_gene: TRBJ1-1; CDR3aa: ASSEGTARPPVTEAF
v_gene: TRBV5-1; j_gene: TRBJ1-5; CDR3aa: ASSLAGDSNQPQH
v_gene: TRBV7-2; j_gene: TRBJ1-2; CDR3aa: ASTLNTQASGYT
v_gene: TRBV20-1; j_gene: TRBJ1-2; CDR3aa: SARRTGGGENYGYT
v_gene: TRBV6-5; j_gene: TRBJ2-1; CDR3aa: ASSYLGEQF
v_gene: TRBV19; j_gene: TRBJ1-6; CDR3aa: ASSIKRDWTVNSPLH
v_gene: TRBV10-3; j_gene: TRBJ1-3; CDR3aa: AIRGQVSGNTIY
v_gene: TRBV5-1; j_gene: TRBJ2-3; CDR3aa: ASSRPTTRDSTDTQY
v_gene: TRBV15; j_gene: TRBJ1-4; CDR3aa: ATSPSWGKLEKLF
v_gene: TRBV20-1; j_gene: TRBJ2-2; CDR3aa: SGQRRSPGELF
v_gene: TRBV27; j_gene: TRBJ2-2; CDR3aa: ASSLSPKLAVNTGELF
v_gene: TRBV14; j_gene: TRBJ2-7; CDR3aa: ASSQETPGGEQY
v_gene: TRBV12-3/TRBV12-4; j_gene: TRBJ2-7; CDR3aa: ASSPTGTGDTYEQY
v_gene: TRBV5-6; j_gene: TRBJ1-2; CDR3aa: ASSLNRRNYGYT
v_gene: TRBV20-1; j_gene: TRBJ2-7; CDR3aa: STSVRGRSYEQY
v_gene: TRBV6-2/TRBV6-3; j_gene: TRBJ2-3; CDR3aa: ASTEDTLRFTDTQY
v_gene: TRBV6-6; j_gene: TRBJ2-1; CDR3aa: ASSYEGYNEQF
v_gene: TRBV6-2/TRBV6-3; j_gene: TRBJ2-7; CDR3aa: ASSYLWGYEQY
v_gene: TRBV5-1; j_gene: TRBJ1-1; CDR3aa: ASSLGNKNTEAF